This section outlines one TCR beta chain sequence together with its context. The source of the sample is a study of blood T cell repertoires in COVID-19. Overall study: Samples representing acute and convalescent COVID-19 were sourced from the United States, Italy and Spain. The analysed material was cDNA or gDNA that came from T cells, B-cell-depleted T cells, or PBMCs.

The V end lost 2 bases, the J end lost 4 bases, and 11 bases lay between the germline ends. Germline values: CDR1 MGHRA, CDR2 YSYEKL. The CDR3 spans 15 residues. In the authors' workflow: Using reference gene primer amplification, nucleated cell counts were estimated. Method: immunoSEQ multiplex PCR; TCRdb's copy keeps in-frame clones and lacks some. V and J calls and clone size are copied from that table; D and trimming were computed from the DNA. The sample has about 310,000 clones; under 90% are singletons. This sequence was found in a woman aged 30 to 39 with COVID-19, enrolled during active disease. Sequencing was done on a sample of peripheral blood. The chain is built from TRBV4-1 and TRBJ1-4; maybe TRBD1 (6 bases). CDR3 sequence reads: CASSQFPGVNEKLFF. CDR3 nucleotide sequence: TGCGCCAGCAGCCAATTCCCAGGGGTTAATGAAAAACTGTTTTTT.